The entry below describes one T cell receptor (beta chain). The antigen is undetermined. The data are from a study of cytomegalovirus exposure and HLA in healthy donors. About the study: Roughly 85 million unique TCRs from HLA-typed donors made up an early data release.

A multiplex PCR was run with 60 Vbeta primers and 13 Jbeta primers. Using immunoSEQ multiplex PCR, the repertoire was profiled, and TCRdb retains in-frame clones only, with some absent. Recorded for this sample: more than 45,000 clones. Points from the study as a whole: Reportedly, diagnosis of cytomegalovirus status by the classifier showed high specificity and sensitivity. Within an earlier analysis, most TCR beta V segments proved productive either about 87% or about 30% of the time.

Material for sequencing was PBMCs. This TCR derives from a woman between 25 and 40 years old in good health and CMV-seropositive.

The CDR3 DNA follows: TGTGCCAGTATGGGACCGGGACTAGCAGGCGGGGCAGATACGCAGTATTTT. This translates into CASMGPGLAGGADTQYF. This chain joins TRBV19 and TRBJ2-3, with 9 positions matching TRBD2. The J segment lost 4 bases and the V segment lost 7 bases, leaving 15 bases of the junction unmatched. The CDR3 is 17 residues long. Germline CDR1 LNHDA, CDR2 SQIVND (reference sequence). The full variable domain, in which reference TRBV19 and TRBJ2-3 provide the parts outside the CDR3, is DGGITQSPKYLFRKEGQNVTLSCEQNLNHDAMYWYRQDPGQGLRLIYYSQIVNDFQKGDIAEGYSVSREKKESFPLTVTSAQKNPTAFYLCASMGPGLAGGADTQYFGPGTRLTVL.